What follows describes a single T cell receptor (beta chain). The CDR3 runs to 14 residues. Trimming pared 2 bases from V and 4 bases from J, leaving 11 bases between. The V gene's germline CDR1 is MNHEY and CDR2 SMNVEV (reference sequence). Random hexamers served to reverse transcribe roughly 0.45 to 1 ug RNA. Amplification of TCR beta CDR3 by immunoSEQ multiplex PCR spanned 54 Vbeta and 13 Jbeta. Using its own MiXCR run on the immunoSEQ multiplex PCR reads, TCRdb lists one record per CDR3 protein. The sample lists under 200,000 distinct CDR3 sequences, around 94% seen once, with about 0.13% in the top ten. The data originate from a study of CD8 T cells in Susac syndrome. TEMRA cells were enriched by FACS, while CD8+ and CD4+ T cells were obtained through a negative isolation that was performed magnetically.

This rearrangement joins TRBV27 to TRBJ2-5; no clear D gene. This TCR was recovered from a human donor in good health. Sequenced: CD4+ T cells from PBMCs. In DNA form, the CDR3 reads TGTGCCAGCAGTTTAAAAGGGTTGGGAGAGACCCAGTACTTC. Its protein is CASSLKGLGETQYF.